The clone carrying this TCR beta chain was observed many times. Its antigen remains unidentified. 5'RACE with 10-nucleotide random UMIs generated the cDNA. TCRdb analysed the 5' RACE reads with MiXCR anew, one entry per CDR3 protein. The sample shows tens of thousands of distinct CDR3 sequences, 2.5% to 3% of them seen only once. This CDR3 has 19 amino acids. V lost 4 bases and J lost 7; bases outside the gene matches: 19. The germline gives CDR1 LGHNA, CDR2 YSLEER. This entry belongs to a study of neurological immune-mediated disorders. Study outcomes and limitations: Levels of TCR clonal expansion peaked in HTLV-1-associated myelopathy and reached their lowest in multiple sclerosis, under those of healthy controls.

Source material: PBMCs. This clonotype was sampled from a woman aged 25 to 39 with multiple sclerosis. The genes are TRBV4-3 and TRBJ2-1; 10 bases fit TRBD2. The CDR3 nucleotides read TGCGCCAGCAGCCTAACATCCTCCCCTCTAGCGGGAGTGCGTAATGAGCAGTTCTTC. This encodes CASSLTSSPLAGVRNEQFF.